These T cell receptor beta chains were read from a single sample in a study of Ad26.COV2.S vaccination and SARS-CoV-2 variants. The method was immunoSEQ multiplex PCR; TCRdb's version includes in-frame clones alone and lacks a portion of them. Counted here are under 550,000 clones, roughly 90% occurring once; the ten biggest clones make up around 3.6%. The sample consisted of peripheral blood, taken in a trial of Ad26.COV2.S vaccine versus placebo. The receptors were sampled from a person aged 18-65 years who received the Ad26.COV2.S COVID-19 vaccine or a placebo. CDR3s include the opening cysteine and the closing phenylalanine or tryptophan. D genes are given only for firm matches. Some rows mark clone size as missing; the rest say once, few, many or name a class of expanded clone.

NA	TRBJ1-3	NA	TRBV11-2	CASSLVDSGNTIYF	TGTGCCAGCAGCTTAGTAGATTCTGGAAACACCATATATTTT
NA	TRBJ1-4	NA	TRBV7-2	CASSLVIREKLFF	TGTGCCAGCAGCTTAGTTATCCGTGAAAAACTGTTTTTT
NA	TRBJ2-7	NA	TRBV24-1	CATSDLGGEQYF	TGTGCCACCAGTGATTTGGGAGGCGAGCAGTACTTC
TRBD1	TRBJ1-5	NA	TRBV6-6	CASSYSGGTANQPQHF	TGTGCCAGCAGTTACTCGGGAGGGACAGCCAATCAGCCCCAGCATTTT
NA	TRBJ2-7	NA	TRBV6-2/TRBV6-3	CASSSPGTGTYEQYF	TGTGCCAGCAGCTCCCCCGGGACGGGAACCTACGAGCAGTACTTC
NA	TRBJ2-5	NA	TRBV21-1	CASSKAGKETQYF	TGTGCCAGCAGCAAGGCAGGTAAGGAGACCCAGTACTTC
TRBD1	TRBJ2-1	NA	TRBV5-6	CASSLIIGQGAWPDNEQFF	TGTGCCAGCAGCTTGATAATTGGACAGGGGGCATGGCCCGACAATGAGCAGTTCTTC
NA	TRBJ1-5	NA	TRBV25-1	CASSDSGIRGNQPQHF	TGTGCCAGCAGTGACTCGGGAATTCGGGGCAATCAGCCCCAGCATTTT
NA	TRBJ2-2	NA	TRBV6-5	CASSSWTGELFF	TGTGCCAGCAGTTCATGGACCGGGGAGCTGTTTTTT
TRBD1	TRBJ1-2	NA	TRBV5-1	CASSIRTGPGGYTF	TGCGCCAGCAGCATACGGACAGGGCCAGGTGGCTACACCTTC
TRBD2	TRBJ2-2	NA	TRBV27	CASSRTSGVNTGELFF	TGTGCCAGCAGTCGGACTAGCGGGGTGAACACCGGGGAGCTGTTTTTT
TRBD1	TRBJ2-7	NA	TRBV5-6	CASSLTGGRLEQYF	TGTGCCAGCAGCTTGACAGGGGGACGCCTCGAGCAGTACTTC
NA	TRBJ1-2	NA	TRBV15	CATSTRFTQNYGYTF	TGTGCCACCAGCACCCGTTTTACACAGAACTATGGCTACACCTTC
NA	TRBJ2-7	NA	TRBV12-3/TRBV12-4	CASSLGSEIEQYF	TGTGCCAGCAGTTTAGGTTCCGAGATTGAGCAGTACTTC
NA	TRBJ2-7	once	TRBV27	CASSSDVYEQYF	TGTGCCAGCAGTTCAGACGTATACGAGCAGTACTTC
NA	TRBJ2-6	NA	TRBV27	CASRLWSGANVLTF	TGTGCCAGCAGACTCTGGTCTGGGGCCAACGTCCTGACTTTC
NA	TRBJ2-7	NA	TRBV19	CASSAGTLFYEQYF	TGTGCCAGTAGTGCAGGAACCCTCTTCTACGAGCAGTACTTC
NA	TRBJ2-2	NA	TRBV10-3	CAISPDPRAGELFF	TGTGCCATCAGTCCGGACCCTAGGGCCGGGGAGCTGTTTTTT
NA	TRBJ2-5	NA	TRBV5-4	CASSLVASPQETQYF	TGTGCCAGCAGCTTGGTAGCTAGCCCCCAAGAGACCCAGTACTTC
TRBD1	TRBJ1-1	NA	TRBV30	CAWMVGGSTEAFF	TGTGCCTGGATGGTAGGGGGCTCTACTGAAGCTTTCTTT
NA	TRBJ1-5	NA	TRBV7-9	CASSPPGANQPQHF	TGTGCCAGCAGCCCGCCAGGAGCCAATCAGCCCCAGCATTTT
NA	TRBJ2-3	NA	TRBV5-5	CASSMTGTSFTDTQYF	TGTGCCAGCAGCATGACCGGGACATCTTTCACAGATACGCAGTATTTT
NA	TRBJ1-4	NA	TRBV4-1	CASSQPGEKLFF	TGCGCCAGCAGCCAGCCAGGGGAAAAACTGTTTTTT
TRBD2	TRBJ2-1	NA	TRBV7-8	CASSPRTSGAYNEQFF	TGTGCCAGCAGCCCTAGGACTAGCGGGGCATACAATGAGCAGTTCTTC
NA	TRBJ2-7	NA	TRBV11-2	CASRKIRSPYEQYF	TGTGCCAGCAGAAAAATCCGGAGCCCTTACGAGCAGTACTTC
NA	TRBJ2-5	NA	TRBV9	CASSVLPGLQETQYF	TGTGCCAGCAGCGTTCTACCGGGACTCCAAGAGACCCAGTACTTC
NA	TRBJ2-7	NA	TRBV19	CASSMAVGGSYEQYF	TGTGCCAGTAGTATGGCGGTGGGGGGTTCCTACGAGCAGTACTTC
NA	TRBJ1-4	NA	TRBV28	CASSLSGALNEKLFF	TGTGCCAGCAGTTTGAGCGGGGCGCTTAATGAAAAACTGTTTTTT
NA	TRBJ1-4	NA	TRBV5-1	CASSFDTANEKLFF	TGCGCCAGCAGCTTTGACACGGCGAATGAAAAACTGTTTTTT
TRBD1	TRBJ2-3	NA	TRBV5-6	CASSSRDRGQPDTQYF	TGTGCCAGCAGCTCCAGGGACAGGGGGCAGCCAGATACGCAGTATTTT
TRBD1	TRBJ1-2	NA	TRBV11-2	CASSSPSQGAGYGYTF	TGTGCCAGCAGCTCCCCATCACAGGGGGCAGGCTATGGCTACACCTTC
TRBD1	TRBJ1-6	NA	TRBV5-1	CASSMQGARNSPLHF	TGCGCCAGCAGCATGCAGGGGGCGAGAAATTCACCCCTCCACTTT
NA	TRBJ1-2	NA	TRBV3-1/TRBV3-2	CASSPTGYYGYTF	TGTGCCAGCAGCCCCACAGGGTACTATGGCTACACCTTC
NA	TRBJ2-1	NA	TRBV11-3	CASSLGGGTYNEQFF	TGTGCCAGCAGCTTAGGGGGTGGGACCTACAATGAGCAGTTCTTC
NA	TRBJ2-3	NA	TRBV4-3	CASSQDARAHTDTQYF	TGCGCCAGCAGCCAAGATGCGCGGGCCCACACAGATACGCAGTATTTT
TRBD2	TRBJ2-3	NA	TRBV6-1	CASSEVAGGLDTQYF	TGTGCCAGCAGTGAGGTAGCGGGGGGTTTAGATACGCAGTATTTT
NA	TRBJ2-7	NA	TRBV7-9	CASSFTIYEQYF	TGTGCCAGCAGCTTCACAATCTACGAGCAGTACTTC
NA	TRBJ1-2	once	TRBV28	CASSLQVGGGNGYTF	TGTGCCAGCAGCCTTCAGGTGGGGGGCGGTAATGGCTACACCTTC
NA	TRBJ2-7	NA	TRBV4-1	CASSQSRTYDFSYEQYF	TGCGCCAGCAGCCAGTCCAGGACATATGACTTCTCCTACGAGCAGTACTTC
NA	TRBJ2-7	NA	TRBV24-1	CATSDFAQSYEQYF	TGTGCCACCAGTGATTTCGCACAGTCCTACGAGCAGTACTTC
TRBD2	TRBJ2-2	once	TRBV6-4	CASSVAGDTGELFF	TGTGCCAGCAGTGTAGCGGGGGACACCGGGGAGCTGTTTTTT
TRBD2	TRBJ2-2	NA	TRBV6-2/TRBV6-3	CASSGPRAGGRTGELFF	TGTGCCAGCAGTGGACCCCGAGCGGGGGGGCGAACCGGGGAGCTGTTTTTT
TRBD2	TRBJ2-1	NA	TRBV24-1	CATSDLPGLAGAPKYNEQFF	TGTGCCACCAGTGATTTGCCGGGACTAGCGGGGGCACCAAAATACAATGAGCAGTTCTTC
NA	TRBJ2-5	NA	TRBV7-2	CASSFGLGSVREETQYF	TGTGCCAGCAGCTTCGGTCTTGGGAGTGTGAGAGAGGAGACCCAGTACTTC
TRBD2	TRBJ2-4	NA	TRBV3-1/TRBV3-2	CASSQVPGRGIQYF	TGTGCCAGCAGCCAAGTGCCGGGGAGGGGCATTCAGTACTTC
TRBD1	TRBJ1-4	NA	TRBV5-5	CASTRGQGRGTNEKLFF	TGTGCCAGCACCCGAGGACAGGGGAGAGGGACTAATGAAAAACTGTTTTTT
NA	TRBJ2-7	NA	TRBV7-2	CASSLSAYEQYF	TGTGCCAGCAGCTTGTCAGCCTACGAGCAGTACTTC
TRBD2	TRBJ2-3	NA	TRBV7-9	CASSLAAGGQADTQYF	TGTGCCAGCAGCTTAGCCGCGGGGGGGCAAGCAGATACGCAGTATTTT
NA	TRBJ1-1	NA	TRBV4-3	CASSQGAIGVNTEAFF	TGCGCCAGCAGCCAAGGGGCCATTGGGGTAAACACTGAAGCTTTCTTT
NA	TRBJ2-7	NA	TRBV5-1	CASSLVNAGINEQYF	TGCGCCAGCAGCTTGGTGAACGCAGGGATCAACGAGCAGTACTTC
TRBD1	TRBJ1-2	NA	TRBV6-2/TRBV6-3	CASSPLEPDRDPNYGYTF	TGTGCCAGCAGTCCGCTAGAACCCGACAGGGATCCAAACTATGGCTACACCTTC
TRBD2	TRBJ2-5	NA	TRBV7-6	CASSPRTRQETQYF	TGTGCCAGCAGCCCGAGGACTAGGCAAGAGACCCAGTACTTC
TRBD1	TRBJ2-7	NA	TRBV28	CASSLRTGWSYEQYF	TGTGCCAGCAGCCTAAGGACAGGGTGGTCCTACGAGCAGTACTTC